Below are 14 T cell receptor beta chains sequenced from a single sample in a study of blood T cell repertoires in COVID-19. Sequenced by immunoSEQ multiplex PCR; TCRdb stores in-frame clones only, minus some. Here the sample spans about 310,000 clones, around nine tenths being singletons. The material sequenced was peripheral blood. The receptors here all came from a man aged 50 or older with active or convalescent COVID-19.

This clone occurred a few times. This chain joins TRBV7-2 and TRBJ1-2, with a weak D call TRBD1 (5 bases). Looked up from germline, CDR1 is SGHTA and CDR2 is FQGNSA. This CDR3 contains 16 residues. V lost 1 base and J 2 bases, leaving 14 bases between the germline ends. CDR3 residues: CASSLGGESSNYGYTF. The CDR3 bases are TGTGCCAGCAGCTTAGGGGGGGAATCCTCAAACTATGGCTACACCTTC. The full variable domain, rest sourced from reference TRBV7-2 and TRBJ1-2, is GAGVSQSPSNKVTEKGKDVELRCDPISGHTALYWYRQSLGQGLEFLIYFQGNSAPDKSGLPSDRFSAERTGGSVSTLTIQRTQQEDSAVYLCASSLGGESSNYGYTFGSGTRLTVV.

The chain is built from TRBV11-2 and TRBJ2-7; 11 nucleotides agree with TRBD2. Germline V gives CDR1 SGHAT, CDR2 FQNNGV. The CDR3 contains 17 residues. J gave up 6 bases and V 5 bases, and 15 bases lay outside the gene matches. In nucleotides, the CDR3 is TGTGCCAGCAGCCGCCGAAGGGGACTAGCGGACTTCGGCGAGCAGTACTTC. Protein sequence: CASSRRRGLADFGEQYF.

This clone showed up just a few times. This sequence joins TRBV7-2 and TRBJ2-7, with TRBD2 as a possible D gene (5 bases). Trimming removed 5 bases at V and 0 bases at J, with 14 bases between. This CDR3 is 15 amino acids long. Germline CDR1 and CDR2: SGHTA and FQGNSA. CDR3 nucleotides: TGTGCCAGCAGCCTTGGGGAGTTAATCTCCTACGAGCAGTACTTC. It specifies CASSLGELISYEQYF.

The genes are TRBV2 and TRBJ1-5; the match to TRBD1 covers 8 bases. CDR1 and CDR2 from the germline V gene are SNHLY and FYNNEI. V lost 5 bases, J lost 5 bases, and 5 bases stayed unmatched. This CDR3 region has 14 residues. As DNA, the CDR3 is TGTGCCAGCAGTCACGACAGGGGAGATCAGCCCCAGCATTTT. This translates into CASSHDRGDQPQHF.

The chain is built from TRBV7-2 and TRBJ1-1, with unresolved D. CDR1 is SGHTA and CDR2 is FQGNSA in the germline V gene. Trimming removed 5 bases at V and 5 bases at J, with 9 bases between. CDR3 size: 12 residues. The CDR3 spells CASSPAGTEAFF. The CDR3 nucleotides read TGTGCCAGCAGCCCCGCCGGTACTGAAGCTTTCTTT.

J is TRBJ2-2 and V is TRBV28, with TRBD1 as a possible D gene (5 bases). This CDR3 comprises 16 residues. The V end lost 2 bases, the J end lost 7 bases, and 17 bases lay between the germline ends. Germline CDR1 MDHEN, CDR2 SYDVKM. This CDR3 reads CASSLGATDLHGELFF. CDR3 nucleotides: TGTGCCAGCAGTTTAGGGGCCACCGACCTACACGGGGAGCTGTTTTTT. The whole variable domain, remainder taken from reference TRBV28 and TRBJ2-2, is DVKVTQSSRYLVKRTGEKVFLECVQDMDHENMFWYRQDPGLGLRLIYFSYDVKMKEKGDIPEGYSVSREKKERFSLILESASTNQTSMYLCASSLGATDLHGELFFGEGSRLTVL.

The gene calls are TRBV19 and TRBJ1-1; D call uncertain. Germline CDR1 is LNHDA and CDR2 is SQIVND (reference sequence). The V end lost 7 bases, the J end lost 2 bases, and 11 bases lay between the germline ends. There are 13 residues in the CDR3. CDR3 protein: CASKRRINTEAFF. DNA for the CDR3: TGTGCCAGTAAAAGGCGGATAAACACTGAAGCTTTCTTT.

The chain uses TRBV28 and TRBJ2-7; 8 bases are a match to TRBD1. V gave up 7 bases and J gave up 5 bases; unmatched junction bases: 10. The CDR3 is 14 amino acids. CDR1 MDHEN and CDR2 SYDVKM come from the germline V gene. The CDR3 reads CASTPGGQAHEQYF. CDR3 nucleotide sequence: TGTGCCAGCACCCCTGGGGGACAGGCACACGAGCAGTACTTC. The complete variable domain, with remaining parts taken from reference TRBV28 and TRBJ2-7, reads DVKVTQSSRYLVKRTGEKVFLECVQDMDHENMFWYRQDPGLGLRLIYFSYDVKMKEKGDIPEGYSVSREKKERFSLILESASTNQTSMYLCASTPGGQAHEQYFGPGTRLTVT.

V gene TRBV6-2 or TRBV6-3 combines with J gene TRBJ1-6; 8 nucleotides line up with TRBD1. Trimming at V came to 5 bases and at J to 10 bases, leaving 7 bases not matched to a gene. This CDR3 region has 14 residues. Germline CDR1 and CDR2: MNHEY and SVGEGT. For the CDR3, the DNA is TGTGCCAGCAGTCCCGACAGGGGAAACTCACCCCTCCACTTT. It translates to CASSPDRGNSPLHF.

CDR3 in amino acids: CASSEPGLGNTEAFF. For the CDR3, the DNA is TGTGCCAGCAGTGAGCCGGGACTCGGGAACACTGAAGCTTTCTTT. This chain joins TRBV6-1 and TRBJ1-1; maybe TRBD1 (5 bases). The germline V gene encodes CDR1 MNHNS and CDR2 SASEGT. The length of the CDR3 is 15 residues. V shed 3 bases and J shed 1 base, with 12 bases lying between them.

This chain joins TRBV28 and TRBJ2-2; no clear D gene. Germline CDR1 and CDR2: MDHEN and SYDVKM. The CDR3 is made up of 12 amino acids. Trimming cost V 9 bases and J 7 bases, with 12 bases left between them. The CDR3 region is CASRVSNGELFF. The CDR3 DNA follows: TGTGCCAGTCGAGTTTCAAACGGGGAGCTGTTTTTT.

The CDR3 loop reads CASSQEGQGYYEQYF. The CDR3 DNA reads TGTGCCAGCAGCCAAGAGGGACAGGGCTATTACGAGCAGTACTTC. The chain is built from TRBV3-1 (or the pseudogene TRBV3-2) and TRBJ2-7; TRBD1 aligns across 9 bases. Unmatched junction bases numbered 4, after V lost 0 bases and J lost 4 bases. The CDR3 consists of 15 residues. The germline V gene has CDR1 LGHDT and CDR2 YNNKEL (reference sequence).

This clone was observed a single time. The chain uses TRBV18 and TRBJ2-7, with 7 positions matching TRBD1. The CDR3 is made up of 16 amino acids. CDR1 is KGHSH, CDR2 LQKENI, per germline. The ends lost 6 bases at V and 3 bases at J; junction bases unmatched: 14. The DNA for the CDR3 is TGTGCCAGCTCCGGCTACCCGGGACAGAATTTCTACGAGCAGTACTTC. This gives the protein CASSGYPGQNFYEQYF.

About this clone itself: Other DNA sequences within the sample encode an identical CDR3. CDR3 residues: CATSDPDTEAFF. The CDR3 bases are TGTGCCACCAGTGATCCCGACACTGAAGCTTTCTTT. This chain connects TRBV24-1 to TRBJ1-1, with D unclear. V was pared by 3 bases and J by 3 bases, with 4 bases between. Germline V gives CDR1 KGHDR, CDR2 SFDVKD. The CDR3 covers 12 residues.